The 15 T cell receptor beta chains listed next were all sequenced from one sample in a study of blood T cell repertoires in COVID-19. TCRdb keeps only in-frame clones here, not all; method: immunoSEQ multiplex PCR. The data contain 300,000 to 450,000 clones, roughly 85% of them singletons. The source material was peripheral blood. The receptors come from a young woman with acute or convalescent COVID-19.

This chain joins TRBV19 and TRBJ2-3; a possible D gene is TRBD1 (5 bases). The CDR3 sequence is 16 residues long. Germline V lookup: CDR1 LNHDA, CDR2 SQIVND (reference sequence). Trimming took off 3 bases at V and 2 bases at J, with 15 bases between the two ends. CDR3 coding DNA: TGTGCCAGTAGTATGGGGCTCGGCAGGTTCACAGATACGCAGTATTTT. As protein: CASSMGLGRFTDTQYF.

The chain is built from TRBV7-9 and TRBJ2-7; perhaps TRBD1 as D (5 bases). The germline CDR1 and CDR2 sequences are SEHNR and FQNEAQ (reference sequence). The ends were cut back, 2 bases at V and 4 bases at J, with 18 bases in the middle. The CDR3 has 16 residues. CDR3 nucleotide sequence: TGTGCCAGCAGCTTATTAGGGCAGGGTCCCACGTACGAGCAGTACTTC. Encoded protein: CASSLLGQGPTYEQYF.

V gene TRBV7-9 combines with J gene TRBJ2-5; no clear D. The CDR3 runs to 13 residues. From germline, CDR1 is SEHNR and CDR2 FQNEAQ (reference sequence). V lost 5 bases and J lost 2, with 9 bases in between. CDR3 in amino acids: CASSPVVQETQYF. CDR3 in DNA: TGTGCCAGCAGCCCGGTGGTGCAAGAGACCCAGTACTTC.

The V gene is TRBV15, the J gene TRBJ2-7; 7 positions match TRBD2. The V gene end was trimmed by 11 bases and the J gene end by 7 bases; junction bases not matched to a gene: 14. Germline V gene data show CDR1 as LNHNV and CDR2 as YYDKDF (reference sequence). This CDR3 region has 13 residues. Here the CDR3 DNA reads TGTGCCTCGGAGGGGCAGGGAGCGGGGGAGCAGTACTTC. Translation: CASEGQGAGEQYF.

The V gene is TRBV5-1, the J gene TRBJ1-4; D might be TRBD1 (6 bases). Germline CDR1 reads SGHRS; CDR2 reads YFSETQ. The CDR3 totals 13 residues. The germline V and J ends were trimmed by 4 bases and 15 bases, with 19 bases remaining between them. This chain's CDR3 is CASSGGPGRSVFF. CDR3 sequence (DNA): TGCGCCAGCAGCGGGGGGCCCGGGAGGTCGGTGTTTTTT.

The gene calls are TRBV6-5 and TRBJ1-5; TRBD1 aligns across 8 bases. The CDR3 runs 15 residues. With 6 bases clipped from V and 3 bases from J, the junction kept 7 bases outside the gene matches. CDR1 is MNHEY and CDR2 is SVGAGI in the germline V gene. CDR3 protein: CASSRGQANNQPQHF. CDR3 DNA: TGTGCCAGCAGCCGGGGACAGGCGAACAATCAGCCCCAGCATTTT.

This chain connects TRBV7-8 to TRBJ2-2, with 9 bases aligning to TRBD2. CDR3 length: 13 amino acids. The V gene's germline CDR1 is SGHVS and CDR2 FQNEAQ. The J segment lost 7 bases and the V segment lost 8 bases, leaving 5 bases of the junction unmatched. CDR3 residues: CASALAGIGELFF. The CDR3 DNA reads TGTGCCAGCGCGCTAGCGGGGATCGGGGAGCTGTTTTTT.

The chain joins TRBV5-6 to TRBJ2-5; no firm D call. This CDR3 has 11 amino acids. Germline CDR1 SGHDT, CDR2 YYEEEE. Trimming cost V 0 bases and J 12 bases, with 9 bases left between them. As DNA, the CDR3 is TGTGCCAGCAGCTTGGGAGCCCAAGAGTACTTC. Its translation: CASSLGAQEYF.

The chain carries TRBV27 and TRBJ2-2; 9 positions agree with TRBD1. CDR1 and CDR2 from the germline V gene are MNHEY and SMNVEV (reference sequence). This CDR3 comprises 16 residues. Trimming at V came to 3 bases and at J to 4 bases, leaving 6 bases not matched to a gene. The CDR3 coding sequence is TGTGCCAGCAGTTTGGTGGGGACAGGGTCCACCGGGGAGCTGTTTTTT. This encodes CASSLVGTGSTGELFF.

V gene TRBV19 combines with J gene TRBJ1-3; D gene uncertain. CDR3 length equals 14 residues. Between the trimmed V and J ends, which lost 3 bases and 4 bases, there was a span of 10 bases. Germline V CDR1 and CDR2: LNHDA, SQIVND (reference sequence). The CDR3 DNA sequence: TGTGCCAGTAGTATTGACGGGAGCGGAAACACCATATATTTT. It specifies CASSIDGSGNTIYF.

In its sample, this clone was seen many times. V usage is TRBV3-1 (or the pseudogene TRBV3-2) and J usage is TRBJ1-2; 8 nucleotides match TRBD1. Germline CDR1 LGHDT, CDR2 YNNKEL (reference sequence). V was pared by 3 bases and J by 7 bases, with 7 bases of the junction left unmatched. The CDR3 covers 14 residues. The CDR3 sequence is CASSHSYGTGGYTF. CDR3 nucleotides: TGTGCCAGCAGCCATTCTTACGGGACAGGTGGCTACACCTTC.

Only one count was recorded for this clone. Other DNA sequences in this specimen translate into the identical CDR3. The chain recombines TRBV9 with TRBJ1-1; D remains unclear. CDR1 is SGDLS, CDR2 YYNGEE, per germline. The V and J ends lost 0 bases and 5 bases respectively, with 8 bases between them. The CDR3 is made up of 13 amino acids. The CDR3 sequence is CASSVVRETEAFF. Written as DNA, the CDR3 is TGTGCCAGCAGCGTAGTGAGGGAAACTGAAGCTTTCTTT. The complete variable domain, with remaining parts taken from reference TRBV9 and TRBJ1-1, reads DSGVTQTPKHLITATGQRVTLRCSPRSGDLSVYWYQQSLDQGLQFLIQYYNGEERAKGNILERFSAQQFPDLHSELNLSSLELGDSALYFCASSVVRETEAFFGQGTRLTVV.

The genes are TRBV11-2 and TRBJ1-1, with 11 bases aligning to TRBD1. Germline V CDR1 and CDR2: SGHAT, FQNNGV. This CDR3 contains 17 residues. V was clipped by 7 bases and J by 4 bases; unmatched bases: 14. The CDR3 DNA reads TGTGCCAGCACCTCTATCTTTAATGGACAGGGGGCCACTGAAGCTTTCTTT. Translated, it gives CASTSIFNGQGATEAFF.

The chain combines TRBV25-1 with TRBJ2-3; no reliable D call. The CDR3 has 14 amino acids. Trimming stripped 4 bases from V and 0 bases from J, with 8 bases between. Per the germline V gene, CDR1 is MGHDK and CDR2 is SYGVNS. This CDR3 is CASSAAQSTDTQYF. The DNA for the CDR3 is TGTGCCAGCAGTGCGGCACAGAGCACAGATACGCAGTATTTT.

The DNA for the CDR3 is TGTGCCAGCAGGGGGGGGACAGGGGCCTACAATGAGCAGTTCTTC. The encoded protein is CASRGGTGAYNEQFF. This chain links TRBV11-2 with TRBJ2-1, with 10 nucleotides matching TRBD1. Germline CDR1 and CDR2: SGHAT and FQNNGV. V lost 6 bases and J lost 2; bases outside the gene matches: 4. This CDR3 contains 15 residues.